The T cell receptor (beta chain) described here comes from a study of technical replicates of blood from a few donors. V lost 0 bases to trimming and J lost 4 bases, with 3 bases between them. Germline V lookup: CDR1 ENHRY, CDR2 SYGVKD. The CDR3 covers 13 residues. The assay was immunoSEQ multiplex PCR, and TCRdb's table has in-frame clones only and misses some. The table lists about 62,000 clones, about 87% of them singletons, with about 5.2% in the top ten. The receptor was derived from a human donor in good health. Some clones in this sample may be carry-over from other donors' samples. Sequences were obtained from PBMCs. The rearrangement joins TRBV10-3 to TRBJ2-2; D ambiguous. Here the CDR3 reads CAISESITGELFF. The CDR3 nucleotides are TGTGCCATCAGTGAGTCCATCACCGGGGAGCTGTTTTTT.